These 21 T cell receptor beta chains were all obtained from the same sample, sequenced in a study of OX40 agonist ivuxolimab in advanced cancers. TCRdb's table, derived via immunoSEQ multiplex PCR, lists solely in-frame clones and lacks some. The sample lists about 5,900 clones; 81% were seen once. The sequencing used CD4+ or CD8+ T cells sorted from blood, collected in a trial of the OX40 agonist ivuxolimab. Receptor source: an adult with an advanced solid tumor such as melanoma, head and neck, liver or kidney cancer.

This clone occurred a few times. V gene TRBV27 combines with J gene TRBJ2-5; tentative D call: TRBD2 (6 bases). The germline CDR1 and CDR2 sequences are MNHEY and SMNVEV (reference sequence). CDR3 length equals 13 residues. Trimming shortened V by 3 bases and J by 4 bases, and 9 bases separated the two germline ends. CDR3 nucleotides: TGTGCCAGCAGTTTTGGTAGCGGAGAGACCCAGTACTTC. Amino acids: CASSFGSGETQYF.

By sample fraction, this clone is large. This sequence joins TRBV19 and TRBJ2-7; 8 bases line up with TRBD1. This CDR3 has 14 amino acids. The junction had 5 bases not matched to a gene; V was cut back by 4 bases and J by 3 bases. CDR1 is LNHDA, CDR2 SQIVND, per germline (reference sequence). In DNA form, the CDR3 reads TGTGCCAGTAGTACATGGACAGGGATCTACGAGCAGTACTTC. It translates to CASSTWTGIYEQYF.

Here the CDR3 reads CASSEAMGQIGYTF. The CDR3 DNA is TGTGCCAGCAGTGAAGCTATGGGGCAGATCGGCTACACCTTC. The chain carries TRBV2 and TRBJ1-2; the D gene is possibly TRBD1 (5 bases). The V end lost 0 bases, the J end lost 8 bases, and 13 bases lay between the germline ends. Germline CDR1 SNHLY, CDR2 FYNNEI. The CDR3 has 14 amino acids.

The genes are TRBV6-5 and TRBJ2-1; D uncertain. Trimming took 2 bases from V and 0 from J, leaving 2 bases between them. The CDR3 extends over 13 amino acids. Germline CDR1 MNHEY, CDR2 SVGAGI. This CDR3 reads CASSYHSYNEQFF. The CDR3 DNA reads TGTGCCAGCAGTTACCACTCCTACAATGAGCAGTTCTTC.

This clone was detected only a few times. V usage is TRBV28 and J usage is TRBJ2-2; 10 bases match TRBD1. CDR1 is MDHEN and CDR2 is SYDVKM in the germline V gene. CDR3 size: 17 residues. Unmatched junction bases numbered 9, after V lost 2 bases and J lost 6 bases. The CDR3 loop reads CASSLPRTGGDAGELFF. DNA for the CDR3: TGTGCCAGCAGTTTACCCCGGACAGGGGGTGATGCCGGGGAGCTGTTTTTT.

This clone has a single count. V gene TRBV5-1 combines with J gene TRBJ2-1; the D is unclear. This CDR3 spans 14 amino acids. Trimming took off 4 bases at V and 0 bases at J, with 8 bases between the two ends. Germline V gene sequence: CDR1 SGHRS, CDR2 YFSETQ. In DNA form, the CDR3 reads TGCGCCAGCAGCCCGTCCAGCTCCTACAATGAGCAGTTCTTC. This translates into CASSPSSSYNEQFF.

The chain combines TRBV6-5 with TRBJ1-1; D remains ambiguous. V shed 0 bases and J shed 8 bases, with 10 bases lying between them. This CDR3 region has 13 residues. Germline loops: CDR1 MNHEY, CDR2 SVGAGI. CDR3 loop: CASSYSRAREAFF. The CDR3, as DNA: TGTGCCAGCAGTTACTCGAGGGCCCGAGAAGCTTTCTTT.

V usage is TRBV7-9 and J usage is TRBJ1-1, with 8 bases lining up with TRBD1. Per the germline V gene, CDR1 is SEHNR and CDR2 is FQNEAQ (reference sequence). The CDR3 contains 13 residues. With 3 bases clipped from V and 5 bases from J, the junction kept 2 bases outside the gene matches. The CDR3 protein is CASSLDRETEAFF. The CDR3 DNA reads as TGTGCCAGCAGCTTGGACAGGGAAACTGAAGCTTTCTTT.

V gene TRBV7-9 combines with J gene TRBJ1-2; 7 bases are shared with TRBD1. The germline gives CDR1 SEHNR, CDR2 FQNEAQ (reference sequence). V lost 5 bases and J lost 0; bases outside the gene matches: 6. CDR3 length equals 15 residues. This CDR3 is CASSHGQVANYGYTF. CDR3 nucleotide sequence: TGTGCCAGCAGCCATGGACAGGTAGCTAACTATGGCTACACCTTC.

The rearrangement links TRBV11-2 to TRBJ2-7; tentatively, D is TRBD1 (5 bases). The length of the CDR3 is 15 residues. Trimming removed 3 bases at V and 0 bases at J, with 12 bases between. Germline V CDR1 and CDR2: SGHAT, FQNNGV. The CDR3 DNA follows: TGTGCCAGCAGCTTCTTCACCAGGGACTCCTACGAGCAGTACTTC. Translated, it gives CASSFFTRDSYEQYF.

The rearrangement links TRBV5-5 to TRBJ2-7; D is perhaps TRBD1 (5 bases). CDR3 length: 13 residues. V was shortened by 1 base and J by 4 bases, with 9 bases between the two germline ends. Germline V gene data show CDR1 as SGHKS and CDR2 as YYEKEE (reference sequence). CDR3 sequence (DNA): TGTGCCAGCAGCTTGTTGGCAGGGTACGAGCAGTACTTC. It is translated as CASSLLAGYEQYF.

The CDR3 spells CASSKAGGPYNEQFF. As DNA, the CDR3 is TGCGCCAGCAGTAAAGCGGGGGGGCCCTACAATGAGCAGTTCTTC. The chain is built from TRBV5-1 and TRBJ2-1, with 10 positions matching TRBD2. This CDR3 is 15 amino acids long. Germline values: CDR1 SGHRS, CDR2 YFSETQ. V trimming: 5 bases; J trimming: 2 bases; junction bases outside the gene matches: 4.

This clone was seen only a few times. The chain joins TRBV6-1 to TRBJ1-5; TRBD1 matches at 7 bases. The J segment lost 5 bases and the V segment lost 6 bases, leaving 10 bases of the junction unmatched. Germline V gives CDR1 MNHNS, CDR2 SASEGT. There are 15 residues in the CDR3. DNA for the CDR3: TGTGCCAGCAGCAAGGGACAGTTCGGGGATCAGCCCCAGCATTTT. This encodes CASSKGQFGDQPQHF.

The CDR3 region is CASSMNTEAFF. The CDR3, as DNA: TGCGCCAGCAGTATGAACACTGAAGCTTTCTTT. This chain uses TRBV5-1 with TRBJ1-1; no reliable D call. The CDR3 length is 11 residues. The V and J ends lost 5 bases and 0 bases respectively, with 2 bases between them. Germline CDR1 is SGHRS and CDR2 is YFSETQ.

This clone was counted only a few times. V gene TRBV4-1 combines with J gene TRBJ1-6; no reliable D call. Germline values: CDR1 MGHRA, CDR2 YSYEKL. This CDR3 spans 18 amino acids. V was pared by 1 base and J by 0 bases, with 13 bases between. The CDR3 region is CASSQAMAPSSYNSPLHF. CDR3 sequence (DNA): TGCGCCAGCAGCCAAGCGATGGCACCGAGCTCCTATAATTCACCCCTCCACTTT.

CDR3 nucleotide sequence: TGCGCCAGCAGCCAATTTGGGGTCGAGCAGTACTTC. It codes for CASSQFGVEQYF. The chain joins TRBV4-1 to TRBJ2-7; D unclear. V dropped 2 bases and J dropped 6 bases, with 8 bases sitting between them. CDR3 length: 12 amino acids. Germline V gene sequence: CDR1 MGHRA, CDR2 YSYEKL.

This chain links TRBV5-1 with TRBJ2-7; perhaps TRBD2 as D (6 bases). This CDR3 comprises 13 residues. V dropped 7 bases and J dropped 0 bases, with 11 bases sitting between them. Germline V CDR1 and CDR2: SGHRS, YFSETQ. In DNA, the CDR3 is TGCGCCAGCGGGAGGCGGGACTCCTACGAGCAGTACTTC. Its protein is CASGRRDSYEQYF. The variable domain in full, completed from reference TRBV5-1 and TRBJ2-7, reads KAGVTQTPRYLIKTRGQQVTLSCSPISGHRSVSWYQQTPGQGLQFLFEYFSETQRNKGNFPGRFSGRQFSNSRSEMNVSTLELGDSALYLCASGRRDSYEQYFGPGTRLTVT.

This clone was picked up one time. The chain has TRBV10-3 and TRBJ2-5; a possible D gene is TRBD2 (5 bases). The V gene's germline CDR1 is ENHRY and CDR2 SYGVKD. This CDR3 region has 14 residues. With 2 bases removed from V and 4 bases from J, the gap between germline ends came to 11 bases. The CDR3 here is CAISETRHTETQYF. CDR3 in DNA: TGTGCCATCAGTGAGACTAGGCACACAGAGACCCAGTACTTC.

The chain employs TRBV7-9 and TRBJ2-7; 8 bases map to TRBD2. Per germline, CDR1 SEHNR and CDR2 FQNEAQ (reference sequence). The CDR3 is 15 residues long. V shed 5 bases, J shed 5 bases, and the junction held 11 bases outside the gene matches. In DNA form, the CDR3 reads TGTGCCAGCAGCCCCCCAAGCGGGAGTCCCCACGAGCAGTACTTC. Encoded protein: CASSPPSGSPHEQYF.

This chain links TRBV27 with TRBJ2-7; D may be TRBD2 (6 bases). From germline, CDR1 is MNHEY and CDR2 SMNVEV (reference sequence). There are 14 residues in the CDR3. Trimming stripped 4 bases from V and 5 bases from J, with 15 bases between. The CDR3 DNA sequence: TGTGCCAGCAGTTGGGACTTCGGGTCGAACGAGCAGTACTTC. Residues: CASSWDFGSNEQYF.

This clone appeared a single time. The gene calls are TRBV4-1 and TRBJ2-5; possibly TRBD2 for D (5 bases). Germline V lookup: CDR1 MGHRA, CDR2 YSYEKL. The CDR3 has 14 residues. Between the trimmed V and J ends, which lost 1 base and 4 bases, there was a span of 10 bases. The CDR3 nucleotides read TGCGCCAGCAGCCAAGGGGAAGGGAGAGAGACCCAGTACTTC. Its protein product is CASSQGEGRETQYF.